These 12 T cell receptor beta chains came from one sample sequenced in a study of control samples from healthy donors and cancer patients. Using immunoSEQ multiplex PCR, the repertoire was profiled, and TCRdb retains in-frame clones only, with some absent. The data show some 410,000 clones, with around 90% seen just once and roughly 6.4% held by the top ten. The specimen was PBMCs. The receptor set was obtained from a man aged 35-49 years with head and neck cancer.

This chain uses TRBV29-1 with TRBJ2-3; perhaps TRBD1 as D (5 bases). The V and J ends lost 5 bases and 0 bases respectively, with 15 bases between them. Looked up from germline, CDR1 is SQVTM and CDR2 is ANQGSEA. This CDR3 region has 15 residues. The CDR3 sequence is CSVRGRRASTDTQYF. The CDR3 DNA follows: TGCAGCGTTAGGGGCCGCAGGGCTAGCACAGATACGCAGTATTTT.

This clone was recorded a few times. The V call is TRBV5-1, the J call TRBJ2-3; the D gene is possibly TRBD2 (5 bases). Between the trimmed V and J ends, which lost 3 bases and 8 bases, there was a span of 13 bases. CDR1 and CDR2 from the germline V gene are SGHRS and YFSETQ. This CDR3 region has 13 residues. CDR3 sequence (DNA): TGCGCCAGCAGCTACACCATTGAGGGTACGCAGTATTTT. Its translation is CASSYTIEGTQYF.

The chain couples TRBV9 to TRBJ2-1; TRBD1 or TRBD2 may be the D gene (5 bases each). The V gene lost 3 bases and the J gene lost 2 bases, with 15 bases spanning the gap. The CDR3 totals 16 residues. In germline, CDR1 is SGDLS, CDR2 YYNGEE. CDR3 loop: CASSAAGAPTYNEQFF. The CDR3 bases are TGTGCCAGCAGCGCAGCCGGGGCACCGACCTACAATGAGCAGTTCTTC.

CDR3 DNA: TGCGCCAGCAGCCAAGTTCTCAGGACGGGGGGGGATACAGATACGCAGTATTTT. Residues: CASSQVLRTGGDTDTQYF. V and J are TRBV4-1 and TRBJ2-3, with 8 bases aligning to TRBD2. Germline CDR1 is MGHRA and CDR2 is YSYEKL. CDR3 size: 18 residues. Unmatched junction bases numbered 12, after V lost 1 base and J lost 3 bases.

This clone has only one observation. The V call is TRBV19, the J call TRBJ2-5; D gene ambiguous. This CDR3 region has 13 residues. The germline CDR1 and CDR2 sequences are LNHDA and SQIVND (reference sequence). Trimming left V 6 bases short and J 5 bases short, with 13 bases between. CDR3 in DNA: TGTGCCAGTAGCCCCTTGGCGTCGGAGACCCAGTACTTC. Residues: CASSPLASETQYF. The complete variable domain, with remaining parts taken from reference TRBV19 and TRBJ2-5, reads DGGITQSPKYLFRKEGQNVTLSCEQNLNHDAMYWYRQDPGQGLRLIYYSQIVNDFQKGDIAEGYSVSREKKESFPLTVTSAQKNPTAFYLCASSPLASETQYFGPGTRLLVL.

The chain is built from TRBV10-1 and TRBJ1-1; no clear D. The V gene lost 4 bases and the J gene lost 10 bases, with 22 bases spanning the gap. Germline V gene data show CDR1 as WNHNN and CDR2 as SYGVQD (reference sequence). The CDR3 consists of 15 residues. The CDR3 loop reads CASSAHRVIAATAFF. The CDR3 DNA follows: TGCGCCAGCAGTGCCCACCGGGTGATAGCAGCGACAGCTTTCTTT.

The chain recombines TRBV30 with TRBJ1-1; TRBD1 might be the D (6 bases). Germline lookup yields CDR1 GTSNPN and CDR2 SVGIG (reference sequence). This CDR3 is built from 14 residues. V was trimmed by 1 base and J by 1 base, leaving 10 bases between them. As DNA, the CDR3 is TGTGCCTGGAGTGCACAGGGAAAGAACACTGAAGCTTTCTTT. It translates to CAWSAQGKNTEAFF.

The rearrangement links TRBV10-3 to TRBJ1-1; tentative D call: TRBD1 (5 bases). The V gene's germline CDR1 is ENHRY and CDR2 SYGVKD. CDR3 length: 12 amino acids. The V gene lost 6 bases and the J gene lost 1 base, with 6 bases spanning the gap. Written as DNA, the CDR3 is TGTGCCATCAGAGGACAGAACACTGAAGCTTTCTTT. Protein sequence: CAIRGQNTEAFF.

This clone has just a few counts. The chain couples TRBV27 to TRBJ1-5; a weak D match, TRBD1 (5 bases). The V end was cut by 5 bases, the J end by 3 bases, with 11 bases between. The CDR3 contains 14 residues. Per germline, CDR1 MNHEY and CDR2 SMNVEV (reference sequence). DNA for the CDR3: TGTGCCAGCAGTCCGCAGGGATTCAATCAGCCCCAGCATTTT. The encoded protein is CASSPQGFNQPQHF.

This chain connects TRBV6-1 to TRBJ2-2, with 11 nucleotides matching TRBD1. Germline V gene lookup returns CDR1 MNHNS and CDR2 SASEGT. With 2 bases clipped from V and 0 bases from J, the junction kept 8 bases outside the gene matches. The CDR3 extends over 19 amino acids. In DNA form, the CDR3 reads TGTGCCAGCAGTGAACGGACAGGGGGCGGGCTAACGAACACCGGGGAGCTGTTTTTT. Its translation is CASSERTGGGLTNTGELFF.

This chain uses TRBV28 with TRBJ2-7; 9 bases map to TRBD2. The CDR3 has 15 amino acids. Germline V CDR1 and CDR2: MDHEN, SYDVKM. The junction had 10 bases not matched to a gene; V was cut back by 3 bases and J by 7 bases. Here the CDR3 DNA reads TGTGCCAGCAGTTTGGGCGGGAGGGGGTTTGGGGAGCAGTACTTC. It translates to CASSLGGRGFGEQYF.

This clone has a single count. This chain joins TRBV6-2 or TRBV6-3 and TRBJ1-1; no clear D gene. V was pared by 6 bases and J by 4 bases, with 18 bases between. The CDR3 has 15 amino acids. Germline CDR1 reads MNHEY; CDR2 reads SVGEGT. CDR3 amino acids: CASSPADGGGTEAFF. CDR3 DNA sequence: TGTGCCAGCAGCCCGGCAGACGGAGGAGGCACTGAAGCTTTCTTT.